These T cell receptor beta chains were read from a single sample in a study of CDR3 diversity in severe acne. TCRdb re-called the PCR reads with MiXCR, one entry per CDR3 protein. The sample consists of about 90,000 distinct CDR3 sequences, less than 65% of them appearing once. The specimen sequenced was blood. The receptors were gathered from a male donor with severe acne vulgaris. The CDR3 runs from the conserved cysteine through the conserved F or W. D genes are given only for firm matches. For some rows the clone size is stated as once, few or many, or as a class when expanded; others skip it.

clone size	V gene	D gene	J gene	CDR3 DNA	CDR3 protein
once	TRBV29-1	TRBD1	TRBJ2-5	TGCAGCGTGATCTACACCGGACAGGGTGGCCAATTGGAGACCCAGTACTTC	CSVIYTGQGGQLETQYF
many	TRBV19	-	TRBJ2-5	TGTGCCAGTAGTATAGAAGGGAGCCAAGAGACCCAGTACTTC	CASSIEGSQETQYF
many	TRBV6-6	TRBD1	TRBJ1-4	TGTGCCAGCAGTTGGTCCGGGACAGGGGATGAAAAACTGTTTTTT	CASSWSGTGDEKLFF
-	TRBV5-6	-	TRBJ2-2	TGTGCCAGCAGCCGAGATGTAGTCCTTGGCAGGGGTGTGGGGGAGCTGTTTTTT	CASSRDVVLGRGVGELFF
-	TRBV10-3	-	TRBJ1-3	TGTGCCATCACTACAGGGCCTGGAAACACCATATATTTT	CAITTGPGNTIYF
-	TRBV20-1	TRBD2	TRBJ2-1	TGCAGTGCTAGCGGGAGGGCCAATGAGCAGTTCTTC	CSASGRANEQFF
many	TRBV24-1	-	TRBJ1-1	TGTGCCACCAGTGATTCTTACATGAACACTGAAGCTTTCTTT	CATSDSYMNTEAFF
many	TRBV18	-	TRBJ2-5	TGTGCCAGCTTAGATGGGCAAGAGACCCAGTACTTC	CASLDGQETQYF
-	TRBV7-7	TRBD2	TRBJ2-5	TGTGCTAGCAGCTTAAGTCCCAGCGGGAGATTCCCAGAGACCCAGTACTTC	CASSLSPSGRFPETQYF
-	TRBV7-9	TRBD2	TRBJ2-7	TGTGCCAGCCTCCCAGGAGCGGGGGACTTAGAGCAGTACTTC	CASLPGAGDLEQYF
-	TRBV5-5	-	TRBJ2-7	TGTGCCAGCAGCCCTGACAGGATGCTCAGACCCTACGAGCAGTACTTC	CASSPDRMLRPYEQYF
many	TRBV27	-	TRBJ2-1	TGTGCCAGCAGTTTATCCGACTCTGGTTCGAAGTTCTTC	CASSLSDSGSKFF
many	TRBV6-2/TRBV6-3	-	TRBJ1-2	TGTGCCAGCAGTTACTCATCCAGTGGCTACACCTTC	CASSYSSSGYTF
medium-sized	TRBV5-1	-	TRBJ2-3	TGCGCCAGCAGCTTGGTTGGCAGTAGCACAGATACGCAGTATTTT	CASSLVGSSTDTQYF
-	TRBV7-9	-	TRBJ2-7	TGTGCCAGCAGTGACAGTGGGTCCAACGAGCAGTACTTC	CASSDSGSNEQYF
-	TRBV6-5	-	TRBJ2-5	TGTGCCAGCAGTTCCCCGGGAGCACGCGACCAGTACTTC	CASSSPGARDQYF
-	TRBV27	-	TRBJ1-2	TGTGCCAGCAGTTTACAGGGGTGGCCTTCTAACTATGGCTACACCTTC	CASSLQGWPSNYGYTF
-	TRBV6-5	-	TRBJ2-7	TGTGCCAGCACTGAAGGAGGGTTTGCAAACGAGCAGTACTTC	CASTEGGFANEQYF
-	TRBV25-1	-	TRBJ1-6	TGTGCCAGCAGTGATTTGGGGTACAATTCACCCCCCCACTTT	CASSDLGYNSPPHF
few	TRBV19	-	TRBJ1-3	TGTGCCAGTAGCCGAGAGTTTACCTCTGGAAACACCATATATTTT	CASSREFTSGNTIYF
few	TRBV20-1	-	TRBJ2-7	TGCAGTGGGGCTGGCTCCGAGGGCTACGAGCAGTACTTC	CSGAGSEGYEQYF